This entry lists 18 T cell receptor beta chains sequenced from one sample in a study of blood T cell repertoires in COVID-19. Some clones are missing from TCRdb's copy, which holds only in-frame ones; the method was immunoSEQ multiplex PCR. The data hold 270,000 or so clones, with roughly four fifths observed a single time. Sequenced material: peripheral blood. The receptors derive from a woman aged 45-65 years who had recovered from COVID-19.

V usage is TRBV27 and J usage is TRBJ1-3, with 7 nucleotides matching TRBD1. The CDR3 is 17 amino acids. Trimming removed 6 bases from V and 0 bases from J; junction bases left unmatched: 11. The germline V gene has CDR1 MNHEY and CDR2 SMNVEV (reference sequence). As DNA, the CDR3 is TGTGCCAGCAGGGCCGGGACAGAACGATACTCTGGAAACACCATATATTTT. Residues: CASRAGTERYSGNTIYF.

The chain is built from TRBV28 and TRBJ2-7; 9 nucleotides match TRBD2. V trimming: 2 bases; J trimming: 8 bases; junction bases outside the gene matches: 10. The CDR3 has 15 residues. Germline V CDR1 and CDR2: MDHEN, SYDVKM. Written as DNA, the CDR3 is TGTGCCAGCAGTTTACCTACCGGGACTAGCATCAAGCAGTACTTC. Protein sequence: CASSLPTGTSIKQYF. Variable domain in full (rest from reference TRBV28 and TRBJ2-7): DVKVTQSSRYLVKRTGEKVFLECVQDMDHENMFWYRQDPGLGLRLIYFSYDVKMKEKGDIPEGYSVSREKKERFSLILESASTNQTSMYLCASSLPTGTSIKQYFGPGTRLTVT.

Only a few counts were recorded for this clone. This chain links TRBV14 with TRBJ2-2; 14 positions agree with TRBD2. With V trimmed by 3 bases and J by 13 bases, 13 bases remained unmatched. This CDR3 is 17 amino acids long. The germline V gene has CDR1 SGHDN and CDR2 FVKESK. The CDR3 DNA is TGTGCCAGCAGCCACCTTCCGTCGACTAGCGGGAGGGCTCGGCTGTTTTTT. It translates to CASSHLPSTSGRARLFF.

The chain couples TRBV29-1 to TRBJ2-7, with D perhaps matching TRBD2 (5 bases). The V end was cut by 7 bases, the J end by 3 bases, with 10 bases between. From germline, CDR1 is SQVTM and CDR2 ANQGSEA. This CDR3 is 11 amino acids long. The CDR3 DNA sequence: TGCAGCGCCGCCCGGGACTACGAGCAGTACTTC. This sequence encodes CSAARDYEQYF.

The chain has TRBV6-5 and TRBJ1-5; TRBD1 aligns across 7 bases. Unmatched junction bases numbered 7, after V lost 8 bases and J lost 3 bases. There are 14 residues in the CDR3. Germline V lookup: CDR1 MNHEY, CDR2 SVGAGI. The CDR3 nucleotides read TGTGCCAGCCACCCGACAGGGAACAATCAGCCCCAGCATTTT. Protein sequence: CASHPTGNNQPQHF.

About this clone itself: Additional DNA sequences in this sample encode the identical CDR3. The chain has TRBV30 and TRBJ2-2; D may be TRBD1 (6 bases). The germline V and J ends were trimmed by 0 bases and 4 bases, with 6 bases remaining between them. CDR1 is GTSNPN and CDR2 is SVGIG in the germline V gene (reference sequence). The CDR3 is 13 amino acids. CDR3 region: CAWSVGGTGELFF. The CDR3, as DNA: TGTGCCTGGAGTGTAGGGGGCACCGGGGAGCTGTTTTTT. Using reference TRBV30 and TRBJ2-2 for the parts outside the CDR3, the full variable domain is SQTIHQWPATLVQPVGSPLSLECTVEGTSNPNLYWYRQAAGRGLQLLFYSVGIGQISSEVPQNLSASRPQDRQFILSSKKLLLSDSGFYLCAWSVGGTGELFFGEGSRLTVL.

The CDR3 here is CAWSPNYNEQFF. The CDR3 DNA reads TGTGCCTGGAGCCCCAATTACAATGAGCAGTTCTTC. The gene calls are TRBV30 and TRBJ2-1; D not certain. In germline, CDR1 is GTSNPN, CDR2 SVGIG (reference sequence). The CDR3 loop spans 12 amino acids. V was shortened by 3 bases and J by 4 bases, with 7 bases between the two germline ends.

V is TRBV2 and J is TRBJ1-5; D remains ambiguous. This CDR3 has 15 residues. The V and J ends lost 4 bases and 3 bases respectively, with 13 bases between them. Germline V gene sequence: CDR1 SNHLY, CDR2 FYNNEI. CDR3 protein: CASSVLGQPNQPQHF. CDR3 DNA sequence: TGTGCCAGCAGTGTACTAGGGCAGCCCAATCAGCCCCAGCATTTT.

CDR3: CASSLTGDNQPQHF. In nucleotides, the CDR3 is TGTGCCAGCAGCCTGACAGGGGACAATCAGCCCCAGCATTTT. The chain has TRBV4-2 and TRBJ1-5, with 8 bases fitting TRBD1. CDR1 and CDR2 (germline): LGHNA, YNFKEQ. The CDR3 sequence is 14 residues long. The trim removed 4 bases at V and 3 bases at J, leaving 2 bases unmatched.

This clone was detected ten times or more. The chain is built from TRBV4-1 and TRBJ2-7; D may be TRBD1 (5 bases). From germline, CDR1 is MGHRA and CDR2 YSYEKL. The CDR3 totals 19 residues. Trimming removed 1 base at V and 3 bases at J, with 25 bases between. Here the CDR3 reads CASSQGSGVSRARDYEQYF. The CDR3, as DNA: TGCGCCAGCAGCCAAGGATCTGGGGTTTCCAGGGCCCGTGACTACGAGCAGTACTTC.

The chain employs TRBV5-6 and TRBJ2-7, with D hard to call. There are 16 residues in the CDR3. Trimming pared 1 base from V and 0 bases from J, leaving 14 bases between. From germline, CDR1 is SGHDT and CDR2 YYEEEE. This CDR3 is CASSLFDPRSSYEQYF. The CDR3 bases are TGTGCCAGCAGCTTGTTCGACCCCCGGAGCTCCTACGAGCAGTACTTC.

V gene TRBV18 combines with J gene TRBJ2-7; 7 bases fit TRBD1. V gave up 3 bases and J gave up 7 bases; unmatched junction bases: 12. Germline-derived CDR1 and CDR2 are KGHSH and LQKENI. The CDR3 has 15 amino acids. Here the CDR3 reads CASSPPNPTGVEQYF. CDR3 bases: TGTGCCAGCTCACCCCCTAATCCTACAGGGGTTGAGCAGTACTTC. The full variable domain, completed using reference TRBV18 and TRBJ2-7, is NAGVMQNPRHLVRRRGQEARLRCSPMKGHSHVYWYRQLPEEGLKFMVYLQKENIIDESGMPKERFSAEFPKEGPSILRIQQVVRGDSAAYFCASSPPNPTGVEQYFGPGTRLTVT.

This chain links TRBV18 with TRBJ2-7; 12 positions agree with TRBD1. Germline CDR1 reads KGHSH; CDR2 reads LQKENI. The V segment lost 3 bases and the J segment 7 bases; nucleotides outside the gene matches: 4. The CDR3 extends over 14 amino acids. CDR3 amino acids: CASSPRDRGREQYF. The CDR3 region has the DNA TGTGCCAGCTCACCGAGGGACAGGGGGCGGGAGCAGTACTTC.

The rearrangement links TRBV2 to TRBJ2-3; TRBD1 might be the D (6 bases). Trimming removed 4 bases from V and 0 bases from J, with 11 bases in between. This CDR3 is built from 15 residues. Germline assignment: CDR1 SNHLY and CDR2 FYNNEI. The CDR3 loop is CASSVGHLSTDTQYF. The DNA for the CDR3 is TGTGCCAGCAGTGTGGGACACCTGAGCACAGATACGCAGTATTTT.

DNA for the CDR3: TGTGCCAGCAGGCCGAGCGGGAGCCAACTCAACAATGAGCAGTTCTTC. It yields the protein CASRPSGSQLNNEQFF. This chain joins TRBV27 and TRBJ2-1, with TRBD2 matching 8 bases. The V segment lost 6 bases and the J segment 5 bases; nucleotides outside the gene matches: 12. This CDR3 contains 16 residues. CDR1 MNHEY and CDR2 SMNVEV come from the germline V gene (reference sequence).

The chain links TRBV2 to TRBJ1-5; 7 nucleotides align to TRBD1. The germline V gene encodes CDR1 SNHLY and CDR2 FYNNEI. The CDR3 is 15 residues long. V was pared by 5 bases and J by 2 bases, with 6 bases of the junction left unmatched. DNA of the CDR3: TGTGCCAGCAGTCCAGGGACAGTCGGCAATCAGCCCCAGCATTTT. This gives the protein CASSPGTVGNQPQHF.

V gene TRBV5-1 combines with J gene TRBJ1-1; possibly TRBD1 for D (5 bases). V shed 4 bases and J shed 5 bases, with 12 bases lying between them. CDR3 length: 13 residues. The germline V gene encodes CDR1 SGHRS and CDR2 YFSETQ. The CDR3 region has the DNA TGCGCCAGCAGCCAGGGATCTGGAACTGAAGCTTTCTTT. Its protein product is CASSQGSGTEAFF.

This clone came up once. The chain couples TRBV7-3 to TRBJ2-1; 10 nucleotides agree with TRBD2. This CDR3 is built from 16 residues. V trimming: 5 bases; J trimming: 1 base; junction bases outside the gene matches: 5. In germline, CDR1 is SGHTA, CDR2 FQGTGA. In DNA, the CDR3 is TGTGCCAGCAGCCAATTAGCGGGGGGTTCCTACAATGAGCAGTTCTTC. As protein: CASSQLAGGSYNEQFF.